In its sample, the clone carrying this T cell receptor beta chain was seen many times. The entry originates in a study of T cells of healthy individuals. TCRdb itself ran the 5' RACE reads through MiXCR, one entry per CDR3 protein. The data show 100,000 or so distinct CDR3 sequences, 15% to 20% seen once. CDR1 is SEHNR, CDR2 FQNEAQ, per germline (reference sequence). Trimming left V 1 base short and J 14 bases short, with 6 bases between. The CDR3 has 11 amino acids. The rearrangement uses TRBV7-9 and TRBJ1-6, with no clear D. This clonotype was obtained from a human donor in good health. For the CDR3, the DNA is TGTGCCAGCAGCTTAGGAGGGACCCTCCACTTT. Residues: CASSLGGTLHF.